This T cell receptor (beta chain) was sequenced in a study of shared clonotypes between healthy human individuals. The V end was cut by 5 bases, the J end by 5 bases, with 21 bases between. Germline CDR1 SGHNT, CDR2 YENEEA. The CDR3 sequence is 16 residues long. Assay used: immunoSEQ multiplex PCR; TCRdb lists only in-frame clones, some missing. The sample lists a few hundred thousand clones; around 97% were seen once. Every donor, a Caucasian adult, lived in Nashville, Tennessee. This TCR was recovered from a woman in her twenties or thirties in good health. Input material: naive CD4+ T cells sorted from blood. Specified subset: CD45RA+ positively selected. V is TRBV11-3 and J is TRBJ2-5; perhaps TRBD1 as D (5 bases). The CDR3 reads CASSPQPSGPLETQYF. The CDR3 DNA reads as TGTGCCAGCAGCCCCCAACCATCAGGGCCGTTGGAGACCCAGTACTTC.